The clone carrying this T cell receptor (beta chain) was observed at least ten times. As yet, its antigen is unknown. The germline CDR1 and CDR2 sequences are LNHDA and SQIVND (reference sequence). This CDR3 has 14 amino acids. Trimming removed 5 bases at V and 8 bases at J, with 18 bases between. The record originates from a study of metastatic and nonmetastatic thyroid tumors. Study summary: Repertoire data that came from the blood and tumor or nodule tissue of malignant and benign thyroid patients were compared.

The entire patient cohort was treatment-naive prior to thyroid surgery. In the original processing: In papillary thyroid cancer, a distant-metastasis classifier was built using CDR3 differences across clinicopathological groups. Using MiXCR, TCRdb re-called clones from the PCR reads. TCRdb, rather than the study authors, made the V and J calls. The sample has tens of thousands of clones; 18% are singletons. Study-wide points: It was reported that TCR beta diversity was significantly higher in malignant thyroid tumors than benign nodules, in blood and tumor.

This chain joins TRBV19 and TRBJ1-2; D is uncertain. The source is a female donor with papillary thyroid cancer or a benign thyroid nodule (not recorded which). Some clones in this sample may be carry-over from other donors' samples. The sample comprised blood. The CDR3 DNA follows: TGTGCCAGTAGTCTCCCGGACCCTTGGGAGGGCTACACCTTC. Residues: CASSLPDPWEGYTF.